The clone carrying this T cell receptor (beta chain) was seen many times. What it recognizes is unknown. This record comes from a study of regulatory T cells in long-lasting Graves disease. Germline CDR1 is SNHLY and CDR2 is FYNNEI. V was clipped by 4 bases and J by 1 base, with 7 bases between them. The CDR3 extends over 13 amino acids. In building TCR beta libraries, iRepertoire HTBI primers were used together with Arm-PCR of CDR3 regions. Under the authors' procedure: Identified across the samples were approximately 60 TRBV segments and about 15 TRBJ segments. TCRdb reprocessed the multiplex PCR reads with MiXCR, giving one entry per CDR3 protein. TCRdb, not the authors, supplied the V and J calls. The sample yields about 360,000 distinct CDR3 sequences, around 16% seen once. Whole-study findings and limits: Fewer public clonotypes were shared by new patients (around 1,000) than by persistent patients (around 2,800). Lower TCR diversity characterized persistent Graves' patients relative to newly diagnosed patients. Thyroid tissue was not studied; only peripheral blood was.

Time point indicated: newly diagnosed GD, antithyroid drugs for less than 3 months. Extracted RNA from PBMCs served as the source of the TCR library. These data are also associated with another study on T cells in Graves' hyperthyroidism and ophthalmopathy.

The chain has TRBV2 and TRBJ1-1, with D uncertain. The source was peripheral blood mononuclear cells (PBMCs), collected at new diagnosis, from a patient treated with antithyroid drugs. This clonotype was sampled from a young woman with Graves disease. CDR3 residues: CASSGPTNTEAFF. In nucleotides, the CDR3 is TGTGCCAGCAGTGGTCCCACGAACACTGAAGCTTTCTTT. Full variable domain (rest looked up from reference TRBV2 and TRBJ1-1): EPEVTQTPSHQVTQMGQEVILRCVPISNHLYFYWYRQILGQKVEFLVSFYNNEISEKSEIFDDQFSVERPDGSNFTLKIRSTKLEDSAMYFCASSGPTNTEAFFGQGTRLTVV.